The subject of this entry is one TCR beta chain. This record comes from a study of T cell changes during pregnancy in multiple sclerosis. Libraries were prepared by immunoSEQ multiplex PCR; TCRdb keeps only in-frame clonotypes and omits some of them. Of over 45,000 clones in the sample, 80% to 90% were seen once. CDR1 and CDR2 (germline): LNHDA, SQIVND (reference sequence). The V end lost 3 bases, the J end lost 4 bases, and 6 bases lay between the germline ends. The CDR3 contains 12 residues. This sample comprised peripheral blood, obtained in the first trimester of pregnancy. The TCR comes from a female donor with multiple sclerosis, enrolled in a pregnancy study. This rearrangement joins TRBV19 to TRBJ1-2; tentatively, D is TRBD1 (5 bases). The DNA for the CDR3 is TGTGCCAGTAGTATCCAGGGCTATGGCTACACCTTC. As protein: CASSIQGYGYTF.